These 21 T cell receptor beta chains were sequenced from one sample in a study of CD8 T cells in ankylosing spondylitis. Using its own MiXCR run on the 5' RACE reads, TCRdb lists one record per CDR3 protein. The sample yields about 340,000 distinct CDR3 sequences, about 15% seen once. Source material: blood, either unsorted or a sorted T cell fraction (not recorded which). All receptors come from a male donor with ankylosing spondylitis or in good health (not recorded which).

This clonotype was detected only a few times. The gene calls are TRBV5-5 and TRBJ1-2, with TRBD1 matching 9 bases. Losses at the gene ends were 2 bases for V and 5 bases for J; bases not matched to a gene: 4. The CDR3 length is 14 residues. Germline assignment: CDR1 SGHKS and CDR2 YYEKEE (reference sequence). In DNA form, the CDR3 reads TGTGCCAGCAGCTTTACAGGGGGCGCGTATGGCTACACCTTC. Amino acid sequence: CASSFTGGAYGYTF.

This chain links TRBV9 with TRBJ2-3, with 7 bases fitting TRBD1. Per the germline V gene, CDR1 is SGDLS and CDR2 is YYNGEE. The CDR3 loop spans 13 amino acids. Unmatched junction bases numbered 0, after V lost 0 bases and J lost 5 bases. CDR3 DNA sequence: TGTGCCAGCAGCGTAGACAGGGGAGATACGCAGTATTTT. Translated: CASSVDRGDTQYF.

The chain carries TRBV11-1 and TRBJ2-1; 7 bases line up with TRBD2. Germline loops: CDR1 SGHAT, CDR2 FQDESV (reference sequence). The CDR3 runs 17 residues. V lost 1 base, J lost 9 bases, and 15 bases stayed unmatched. In DNA, the CDR3 is TGTGCCAGCAGCTTAGAGGGCGGGAGTAGGGCGTGGGGTGAGCAGTTCTTC. It yields the protein CASSLEGGSRAWGEQFF.

V is TRBV6-5 and J is TRBJ1-4; no reliable D call. The CDR3 is 11 amino acids. Trimming removed 6 bases from V and 5 bases from J, with 4 bases in between. From germline, CDR1 is MNHEY and CDR2 SVGAGI. The CDR3 spells CASRDNEKLFF. In nucleotides, the CDR3 is TGTGCCAGCAGGGACAATGAAAAACTGTTTTTT.

This rearrangement joins TRBV20-1 to TRBJ2-3; possible D gene TRBD2, 5 bases. CDR1 and CDR2 (germline): DFQATT, SNEGSKA (reference sequence). V was pared by 5 bases and J by 0 bases, with 12 bases between. The CDR3 length is 14 residues. CDR3 nucleotides: TGCAGTGCTCGGTCTAGCTTTAGCACAGATACGCAGTATTTT. It encodes CSARSSFSTDTQYF.

This chain uses TRBV7-9 with TRBJ2-3; a weak D match, TRBD1 (6 bases). Germline V CDR1 and CDR2: SEHNR, FQNEAQ (reference sequence). The CDR3 consists of 15 residues. The V end lost 5 bases, the J end lost 0 bases, and 12 bases lay between the germline ends. As DNA, the CDR3 is TGTGCCAGCAGCATTCGGACAGCTAGCACAGATACGCAGTATTTT. Encoded protein: CASSIRTASTDTQYF. Full variable domain (missing parts from reference TRBV7-9 and TRBJ2-3): DTGVSQNPRHKITKRGQNVTFRCDPISEHNRLYWYRQTLGQGPEFLTYFQNEAQLEKSRLLSDRFSAERPKGSFSTLEIQRTEQGDSAMYLCASSIRTASTDTQYFGPGTRLTVL.

This clonotype was observed a few times. This rearrangement joins TRBV12-3 or TRBV12-4 to TRBJ2-1; D may match TRBD1 or TRBD2 (5 bases each). V lost 7 bases, J lost 1 base, and 14 bases lay in between. The CDR3 length is 15 residues. CDR3 sequence: CASTSHWGSYNEQFF. CDR3 bases: TGTGCCAGCACCTCCCACTGGGGGTCCTACAATGAGCAGTTCTTC.

The chain uses TRBV9 and TRBJ2-7; the match to TRBD1 covers 8 bases. The CDR3 loop spans 14 amino acids. After removal of 0 bases from V and 3 bases from J, the junction contained 2 bases not matched to a gene. The germline V gene encodes CDR1 SGDLS and CDR2 YYNGEE. CDR3 sequence reads: CASSVGTGNYEQYF. In nucleotides, the CDR3 is TGTGCCAGCAGCGTAGGGACAGGGAACTACGAGCAGTACTTC. Looking up the rest from reference TRBV9 and TRBJ2-7 gives the full variable domain: DSGVTQTPKHLITATGQRVTLRCSPRSGDLSVYWYQQSLDQGLQFLIQYYNGEERAKGNILERFSAQQFPDLHSELNLSSLELGDSALYFCASSVGTGNYEQYFGPGTRLTVT.

The sample holds a few counts of this clonotype. The rearrangement links TRBV5-1 to TRBJ1-3; D is undetermined. The CDR3 contains 15 residues. The V end was cut by 7 bases, the J end by 0 bases, with 14 bases between. Germline CDR1 and CDR2: SGHRS and YFSETQ. The CDR3 loop reads CASSPGGTSGNTIYF. CDR3 DNA sequence: TGCGCCAGCTCCCCAGGCGGAACCTCTGGAAACACCATATATTTT.

This clonotype was recorded at least ten times. The chain joins TRBV12-3 or TRBV12-4 to TRBJ1-5; D possibly corresponds to TRBD1 (6 bases). CDR3 size: 15 residues. V lost 3 bases and J 2 bases, leaving 11 bases between the germline ends. CDR3 residues: CASSFAGAGNQPQHF. The CDR3 nucleotides read TGTGCCAGCAGTTTCGCGGGGGCCGGCAATCAGCCCCAGCATTTT.

J is TRBJ2-6 and V is TRBV4-1, with D possibly matching TRBD2 (5 bases). The CDR3 sequence is 17 residues long. Per germline, CDR1 MGHRA and CDR2 YSYEKL. Between the trimmed V and J ends, which lost 0 bases and 4 bases, there was a span of 13 bases. CDR3 coding DNA: TGCGCCAGCAGCCAAGATCGGGAACTGTACGGGGCCAACGTCCTGACTTTC. Its translation: CASSQDRELYGANVLTF.

The chain couples TRBV27 to TRBJ1-1, with 7 bases matching TRBD1. The CDR3 length is 14 residues. Germline CDR1 MNHEY, CDR2 SMNVEV (reference sequence). J gave up 6 bases and V 1 base, and 5 bases lay outside the gene matches. CDR3 DNA sequence: TGTGCCAGCAGTTTATTAGGGGGCAAGGCTGAAGCTTTCTTT. Residues: CASSLLGGKAEAFF.

J is TRBJ2-3 and V is TRBV7-9; 10 bases match TRBD2. The trim removed 0 bases at V and 3 bases at J, leaving 6 bases unmatched. The germline gives CDR1 SEHNR, CDR2 FQNEAQ (reference sequence). The CDR3 extends over 17 amino acids. CDR3 DNA: TGTGCCAGCAGCTTAGCAGCGGGAGGGACATTAACAGATACGCAGTATTTT. Residues: CASSLAAGGTLTDTQYF.

This clonotype was observed many times. The V and J genes are TRBV20-1 and TRBJ2-3; D is possibly TRBD1 (6 bases). Deletions cut 5 bases from V and 5 bases from J, with 11 bases between. The germline V gene encodes CDR1 DFQATT and CDR2 SNEGSKA (reference sequence). The CDR3 consists of 12 residues. DNA of the CDR3: TGCAGTGCTGTCGGACAGAAAGATACGCAGTATTTT. This codes for CSAVGQKDTQYF.

This chain uses TRBV2 with TRBJ2-7, with no clear D. CDR3 length: 12 amino acids. The germline V and J ends were trimmed by 4 bases and 7 bases, with 11 bases remaining between them. CDR1 is SNHLY, CDR2 FYNNEI, per germline. CDR3 in DNA: TGTGCCAGCAGTGCCCCTCTTGAAGAGCAGTACTTC. This sequence encodes CASSAPLEEQYF.

The chain is built from TRBV5-8 and TRBJ1-1; weak D call: TRBD1 (6 bases). The length of the CDR3 is 15 residues. The ends were cut back, 0 bases at V and 4 bases at J, with 13 bases in the middle. Germline values: CDR1 SGHTS, CDR2 YDEGEE. The CDR3 loop reads CASSLAGTRRTEAFF. The CDR3, as DNA: TGTGCCAGCAGCTTGGCAGGGACACGTCGCACTGAAGCTTTCTTT.

Only a few counts were recorded for this clonotype. CDR3 residues: CASSGQTDEQYF. In DNA, the CDR3 is TGTGCCAGCTCGGGACAGACGGACGAGCAGTACTTC. The chain combines TRBV18 with TRBJ2-7; 7 nucleotides agree with TRBD1. This CDR3 has 12 amino acids. Trimming took 6 bases from V and 5 from J; bases not matched to a gene: 4. Germline CDR1 reads KGHSH; CDR2 reads LQKENI. Full variable domain (rest looked up from reference TRBV18 and TRBJ2-7): NAGVMQNPRHLVRRRGQEARLRCSPMKGHSHVYWYRQLPEEGLKFMVYLQKENIIDESGMPKERFSAEFPKEGPSILRIQQVVRGDSAAYFCASSGQTDEQYFGPGTRLTVT.

V is TRBV15 and J is TRBJ2-5; 10 bases map to TRBD1. Germline values: CDR1 LNHNV, CDR2 YYDKDF (reference sequence). This CDR3 is built from 16 residues. With 3 bases clipped from V and 4 bases from J, the junction kept 8 bases outside the gene matches. The CDR3 here is CATSSGDRGRAETQYF. CDR3 bases: TGTGCCACCAGCAGTGGGGACAGGGGACGAGCAGAGACCCAGTACTTC.

This clonotype was seen a few times. CDR3: CASSPRSGGPYEQYF. CDR3 nucleotide sequence: TGTGCCAGCAGCCCCCGGAGCGGGGGACCGTACGAGCAGTACTTC. The V gene is TRBV7-2, the J gene TRBJ2-7, with TRBD2 matching over 8 bases. Germline V gene sequence: CDR1 SGHTA, CDR2 FQGNSA. The V gene end was trimmed by 5 bases and the J gene end by 4 bases; junction bases not matched to a gene: 10. The CDR3 runs to 15 residues.

This chain connects TRBV15 to TRBJ2-3; unclear D gene. The CDR3 covers 13 residues. The ends were cut back, 5 bases at V and 4 bases at J, with 10 bases in the middle. Germline values: CDR1 LNHNV, CDR2 YYDKDF (reference sequence). The CDR3 region is CATSQAGADTQYF. The CDR3 coding sequence is TGTGCCACCAGCCAAGCCGGCGCAGATACGCAGTATTTT.

The chain is built from TRBV20-1 and TRBJ2-3; 8 bases are shared with TRBD1. J was trimmed by 2 bases and V by 5 bases; bases with no gene match: 9. The CDR3 totals 15 residues. Germline loops: CDR1 DFQATT, CDR2 SNEGSKA (reference sequence). As DNA, the CDR3 is TGCAGTGCTCTTCGGACAGGGTCAAACACAGATACGCAGTATTTT. Its protein is CSALRTGSNTDTQYF.